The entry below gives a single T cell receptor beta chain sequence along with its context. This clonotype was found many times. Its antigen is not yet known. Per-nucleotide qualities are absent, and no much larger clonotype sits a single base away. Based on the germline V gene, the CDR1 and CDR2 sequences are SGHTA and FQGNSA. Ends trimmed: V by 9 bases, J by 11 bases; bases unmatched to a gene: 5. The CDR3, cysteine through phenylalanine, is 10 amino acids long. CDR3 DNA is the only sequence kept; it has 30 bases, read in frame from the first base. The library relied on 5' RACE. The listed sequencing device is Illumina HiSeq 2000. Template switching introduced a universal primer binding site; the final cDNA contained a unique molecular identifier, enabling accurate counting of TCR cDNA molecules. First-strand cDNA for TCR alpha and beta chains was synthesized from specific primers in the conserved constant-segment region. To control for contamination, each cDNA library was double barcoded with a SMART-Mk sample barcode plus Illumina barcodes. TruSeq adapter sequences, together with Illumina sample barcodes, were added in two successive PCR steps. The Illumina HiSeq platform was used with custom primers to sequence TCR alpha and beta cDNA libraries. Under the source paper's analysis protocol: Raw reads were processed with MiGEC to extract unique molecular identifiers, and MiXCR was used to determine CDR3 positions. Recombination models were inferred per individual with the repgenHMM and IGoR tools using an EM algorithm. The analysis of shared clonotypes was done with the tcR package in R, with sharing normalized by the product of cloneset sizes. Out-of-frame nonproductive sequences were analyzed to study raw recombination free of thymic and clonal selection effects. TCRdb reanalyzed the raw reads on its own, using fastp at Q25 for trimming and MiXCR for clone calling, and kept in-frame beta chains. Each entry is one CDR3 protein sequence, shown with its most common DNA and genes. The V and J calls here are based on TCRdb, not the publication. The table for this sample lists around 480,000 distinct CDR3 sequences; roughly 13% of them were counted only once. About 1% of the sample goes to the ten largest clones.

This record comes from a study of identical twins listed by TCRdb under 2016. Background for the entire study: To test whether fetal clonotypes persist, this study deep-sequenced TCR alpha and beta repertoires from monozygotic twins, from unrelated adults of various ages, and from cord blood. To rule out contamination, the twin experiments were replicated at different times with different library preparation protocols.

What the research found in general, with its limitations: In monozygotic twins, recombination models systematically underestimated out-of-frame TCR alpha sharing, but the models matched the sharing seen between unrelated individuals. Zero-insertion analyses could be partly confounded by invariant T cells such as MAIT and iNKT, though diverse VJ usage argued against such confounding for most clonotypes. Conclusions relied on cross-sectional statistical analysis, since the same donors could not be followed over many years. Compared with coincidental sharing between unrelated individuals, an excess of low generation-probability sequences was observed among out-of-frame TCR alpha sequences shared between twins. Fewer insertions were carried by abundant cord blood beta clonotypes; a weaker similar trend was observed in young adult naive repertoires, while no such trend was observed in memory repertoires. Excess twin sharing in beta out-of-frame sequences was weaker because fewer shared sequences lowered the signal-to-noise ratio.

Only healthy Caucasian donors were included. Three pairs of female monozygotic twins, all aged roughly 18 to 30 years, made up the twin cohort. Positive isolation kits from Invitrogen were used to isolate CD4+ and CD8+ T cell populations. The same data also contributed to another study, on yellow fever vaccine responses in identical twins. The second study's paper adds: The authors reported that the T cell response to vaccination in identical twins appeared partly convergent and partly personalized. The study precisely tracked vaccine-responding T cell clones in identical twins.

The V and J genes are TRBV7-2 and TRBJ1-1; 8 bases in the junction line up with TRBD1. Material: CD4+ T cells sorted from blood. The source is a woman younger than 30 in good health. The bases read TGTGCCAGAACCCGGGACAGGGCTTTCTTT. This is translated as CARTRDRAFF.